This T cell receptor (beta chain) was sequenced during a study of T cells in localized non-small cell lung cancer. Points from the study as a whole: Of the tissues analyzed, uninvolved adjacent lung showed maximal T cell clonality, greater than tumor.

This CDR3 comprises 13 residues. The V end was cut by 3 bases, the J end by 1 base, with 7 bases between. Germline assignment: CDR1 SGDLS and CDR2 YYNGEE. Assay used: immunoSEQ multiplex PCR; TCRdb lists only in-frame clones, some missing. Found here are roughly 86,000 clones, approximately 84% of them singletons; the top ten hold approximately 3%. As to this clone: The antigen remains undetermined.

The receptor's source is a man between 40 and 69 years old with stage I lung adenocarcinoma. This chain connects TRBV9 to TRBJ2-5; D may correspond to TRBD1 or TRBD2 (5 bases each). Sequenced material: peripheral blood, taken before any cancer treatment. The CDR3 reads CASSGGTQETQYF. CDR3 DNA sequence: TGTGCCAGCAGCGGGGGGACCCAAGAGACCCAGTACTTC.